This note documents a single TCR beta chain sequence. Germline V gene lookup returns CDR1 SGHTA and CDR2 FQGNSA. This CDR3 is 15 amino acids long. Trimming removed 3 bases at V and 0 bases at J, with 12 bases between. This specimen comes from a study of response to subunit inactivated influenza vaccine. One entry per CDR3 protein, called by TCRdb with MiXCR from the RT-PCR reads. The table includes about 620,000 distinct CDR3 sequences, approximately 10% detected once. These data were also filed under a second study, of T cells expressing NK-cell markers. That paper states: Template switching by 5'RACE with UMIs generated the TCR beta cDNA. From sorted CD3+CD56+NKG2C+, CD3+CD56+NKG2C- and CD3+CD56-NKG2C+ T cells came the TCR beta repertoires.

The genes are TRBV7-2 and TRBJ2-7; D remains ambiguous. Sequenced material: PBMCs from blood, taken on the day of vaccination. This receptor was identified in a man aged 50 to 59 who received an inactivated influenza vaccine. CDR3 sequence (DNA): TGTGCCAGCAGCTTGTTTACGCAGAGCTCCTACGAGCAGTACTTC. Residues: CASSLFTQSSYEQYF.